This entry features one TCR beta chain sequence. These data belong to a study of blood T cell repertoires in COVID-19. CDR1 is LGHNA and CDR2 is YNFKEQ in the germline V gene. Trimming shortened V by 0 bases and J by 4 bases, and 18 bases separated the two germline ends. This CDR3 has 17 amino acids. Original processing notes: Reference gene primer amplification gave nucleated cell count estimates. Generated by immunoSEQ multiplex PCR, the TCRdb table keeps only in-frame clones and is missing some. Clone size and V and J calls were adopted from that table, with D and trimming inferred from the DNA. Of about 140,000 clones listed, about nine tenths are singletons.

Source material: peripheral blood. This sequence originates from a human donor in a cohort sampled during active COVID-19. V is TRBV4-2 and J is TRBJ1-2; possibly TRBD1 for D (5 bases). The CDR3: CASSQDLRAIDSYGYTF. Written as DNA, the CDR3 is TGTGCCAGCAGCCAAGACCTCCGGGCCATCGACAGCTATGGCTACACCTTC.